This is a list of T cell receptor beta chains from one sample in a study of T cell clonotyping in hematopoietic cell transplantation. This table comes from immunoSEQ multiplex PCR, and its TCRdb copy is limited to in-frame clones, with some not included. The top ten clones hold about 54% of a sample with approximately 9,000 clones, approximately 84% of them seen once. The material sequenced was PBMCs, taken at the time of graft-versus-host disease after allogeneic stem cell transplant. Every receptor here comes from a male patient between 60 and 69 years old who had an allogeneic stem cell transplant from an unrelated donor, so the T cells may come from the graft donor. Some clones in this sample may be carry-over from other donors' samples. Both conserved end residues are part of each CDR3. Each record gives: J gene, V gene, CDR3 protein.

TRBJ1-6 | TRBV5-6 | CASSSSRGQPRSPLHF
TRBJ1-6 | TRBV5-6 | CASSLATGAPLHF
TRBJ1-6 | TRBV19 | CASSIAGLNNSPLHF
TRBJ1-5 | TRBV19 | CASRPLLGSNQPQHF
TRBJ2-7 | TRBV21-1 | CASSPPSYEQYF
TRBJ2-1 | TRBV5-6 | CASSLIYNEQFF
TRBJ1-5 | TRBV19 | CASSTAGTASNQPQHF
TRBJ1-2 | TRBV4-3 | CASSQDLGRDYGYTF
TRBJ1-5 | TRBV7-2 | CASSFEGAYSNQPQHF
TRBJ2-5 | TRBV2 | CASSEALGQALETQYF
TRBJ1-5 | TRBV30 | CAWRVNSNQPQHF
TRBJ1-3 | TRBV19 | CASSSGNTIYF
TRBJ2-2 | TRBV27 | CASSPGTLNTGELFF
TRBJ2-7 | TRBV6-5 | CASSYSGSRGEQYF
TRBJ1-5 | TRBV6-5 | CASSSGTNQPQHF
TRBJ2-2 | TRBV19 | CASSIEAGAGELFF